This record looks at one TCR beta chain sequence and its context. Under the authors' procedure: Amplification from reference gene primers served as the basis for estimated nucleated cell counts. Assay used: immunoSEQ multiplex PCR; TCRdb lists only in-frame clones, some missing. V and J calls and clone size are as listed in that table; D and trimming were resolved from the DNA. This sample carries 200,000 to 250,000 clones, around 85% of them seen once, and the ten largest clones take 2.5% to 3.5%. This record belongs to a study of blood T cell repertoires in COVID-19. Overall study context: Italy, Spain and the United States were the sources of the convalescent and acute COVID-19 samples. Sample material is recorded as cDNA or gDNA derived from T cells, B-cell-depleted T cells, or PBMCs.

The source is a woman in her thirties who had recovered from COVID-19. Sequenced material: peripheral blood.

This CDR3 reads CASNSPGQGSYGYTF. The CDR3 DNA follows: TGTGCCAGCAATTCCCCGGGACAGGGAAGCTATGGCTACACCTTC. The chain links TRBV27 to TRBJ1-2, with 9 bases aligning to TRBD1. V trimming: 7 bases; J trimming: 4 bases; junction bases outside the gene matches: 10. CDR1 is MNHEY and CDR2 is SMNVEV in the germline V gene (reference sequence). The CDR3 is 15 amino acids.